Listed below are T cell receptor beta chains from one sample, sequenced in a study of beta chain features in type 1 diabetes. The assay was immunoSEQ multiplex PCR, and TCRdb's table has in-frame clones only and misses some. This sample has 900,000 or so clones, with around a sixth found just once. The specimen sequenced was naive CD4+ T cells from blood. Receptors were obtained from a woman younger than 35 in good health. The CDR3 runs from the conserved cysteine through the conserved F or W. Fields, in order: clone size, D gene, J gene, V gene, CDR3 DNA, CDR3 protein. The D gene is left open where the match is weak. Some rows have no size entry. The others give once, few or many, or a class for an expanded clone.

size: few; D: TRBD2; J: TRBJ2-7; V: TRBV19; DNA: TGTGCCAGTAGTACCCACCTCGGCGGGAGCACCTACGAGCAGTACTTC; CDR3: CASSTHLGGSTYEQYF
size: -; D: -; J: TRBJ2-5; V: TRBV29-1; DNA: TGCAGCGTCCGCTCGCGCAGTCTAGGGACCCAGTACTTC; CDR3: CSVRSRSLGTQYF
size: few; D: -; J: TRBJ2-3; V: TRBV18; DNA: TGTGCCAGCTCACAAGACGGAGCGCGAGATACGCAGTATTTT; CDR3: CASSQDGARDTQYF
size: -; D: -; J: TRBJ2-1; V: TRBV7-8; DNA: TGTGCCAGCAGCTTAGTTGGCAATGAGCAGTTCTTC; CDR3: CASSLVGNEQFF
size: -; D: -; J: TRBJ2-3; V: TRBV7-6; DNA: TGTGCCAGCGGCCACGAAAATACGCAGTATTTT; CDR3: CASGHENTQYF
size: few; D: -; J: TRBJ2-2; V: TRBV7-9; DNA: TGTGCCAGCAGAAGCAGGGTCATTAGCGGGGAGCTGTTTTTT; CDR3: CASRSRVISGELFF
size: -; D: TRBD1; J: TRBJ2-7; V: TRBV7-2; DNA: TGTGCCTCGAGGGGGACAGGGGGCCACGAGCAGTACTTC; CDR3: CASRGTGGHEQYF
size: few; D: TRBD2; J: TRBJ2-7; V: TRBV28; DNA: TGTGCCAGCAGACCGGGACTAGCTTACGAGCAGTACTTC; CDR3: CASRPGLAYEQYF
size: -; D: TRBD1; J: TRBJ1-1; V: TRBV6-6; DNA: TGTGCCAGCAGTCAGGGGGTGGCTTTCTTT; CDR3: CASSQGVAFF
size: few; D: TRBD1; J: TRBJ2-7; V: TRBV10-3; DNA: TGTGCCATCAAGGGGACAGGGGGTGACCACGAGCAGTACTTC; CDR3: CAIKGTGGDHEQYF
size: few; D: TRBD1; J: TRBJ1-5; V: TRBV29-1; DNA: TGCAGCGTGGTAGGGACAGAAGGTCAGCCCCAGCATTTT; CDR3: CSVVGTEGQPQHF
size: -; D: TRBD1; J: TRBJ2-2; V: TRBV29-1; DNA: TGCAGCGTTACTGGGACAGTGGCCGGGGAGCTGTTTTTT; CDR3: CSVTGTVAGELFF
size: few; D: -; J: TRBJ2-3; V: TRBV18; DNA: TGTGCCAGCTCACCGACGCGGATCGAAGCTTCGTCGCGTAGCACAGATACGCAGTATTTT; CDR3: CASSPTRIEASSRSTDTQYF
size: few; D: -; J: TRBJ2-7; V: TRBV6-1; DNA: TGTGCCAGCAGCAGGGCTCTGTACGAGCAGTACTTC; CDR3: CASSRALYEQYF
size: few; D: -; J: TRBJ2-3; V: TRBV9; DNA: TGTGCCAGCAGCTCCCAGGGAGATACGCAGTATTTT; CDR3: CASSSQGDTQYF
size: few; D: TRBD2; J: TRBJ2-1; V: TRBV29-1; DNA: TGCAGCGTTGGACCCCGGACTAGGGACTACAATGAGCAGTTCTTC; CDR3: CSVGPRTRDYNEQFF
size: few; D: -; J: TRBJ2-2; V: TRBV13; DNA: TGTGCCAGCAGAGCAGGACCGTACACCGGGGAGCTGTTTTTT; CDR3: CASRAGPYTGELFF
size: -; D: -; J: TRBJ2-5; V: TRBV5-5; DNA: TGTGCCAGCAGCTTGGGGTTAGGATTTGGGAGAGAGACCCAGTACTTC; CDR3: CASSLGLGFGRETQYF
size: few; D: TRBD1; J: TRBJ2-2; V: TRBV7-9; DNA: TGTGCCAGCAGTCAGGGGGTACCGAACACCGGGGAGCTGTTTTTT; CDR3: CASSQGVPNTGELFF
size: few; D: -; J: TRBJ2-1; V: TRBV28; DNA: TGTGCCAGCAGTTTATCTGGTAATGAGCAGTTCTTC; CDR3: CASSLSGNEQFF
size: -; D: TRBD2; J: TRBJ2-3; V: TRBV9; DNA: TGTGCCAGCAGCGTATCCCCACTAGCGACTAGCACAGATACGCAGTATTTT; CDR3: CASSVSPLATSTDTQYF
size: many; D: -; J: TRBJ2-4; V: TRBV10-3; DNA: TGTGCCATCAGTGGACGCCAGGCCAACATTCAGTACTTC; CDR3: CAISGRQANIQYF
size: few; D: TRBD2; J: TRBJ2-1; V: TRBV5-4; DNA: TGTGCCGCGGGACTAGCGGGAGGGAATGAGCAGTTCTTC; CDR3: CAAGLAGGNEQFF
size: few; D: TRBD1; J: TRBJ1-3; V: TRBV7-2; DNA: TGTGCCAGCAGCCCGTGGGACAGGGCCGGAAACACCATATATTTT; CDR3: CASSPWDRAGNTIYF
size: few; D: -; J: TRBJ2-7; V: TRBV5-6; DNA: TGTGCCAGCAGCTCTTACAGCGAGCAGTACTTC; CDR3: CASSSYSEQYF
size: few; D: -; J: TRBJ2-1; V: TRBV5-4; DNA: TGTGCCAGCAGCCAAGATAAGCGGACTATTCAGTTCTTC; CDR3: CASSQDKRTIQFF
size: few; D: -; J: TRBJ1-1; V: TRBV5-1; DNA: TGCGCCAGCAGCTTGTCGGAGAACACTGAAGCTTTCTTT; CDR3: CASSLSENTEAFF
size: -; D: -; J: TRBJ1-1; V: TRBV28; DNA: TGTGCCAGCAGTTTGCCTACCTACACTGAAGCTTTCTTT; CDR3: CASSLPTYTEAFF
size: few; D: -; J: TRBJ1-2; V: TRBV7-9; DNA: TGTGCCAGCACCTGGCAGCTCAACTATGGCTACACCTTC; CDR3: CASTWQLNYGYTF
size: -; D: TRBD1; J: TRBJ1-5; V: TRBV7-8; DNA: TGTGCCAGCAGCCAACAGGGGGTCGGCAATCAGCCCCAGCATTTT; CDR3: CASSQQGVGNQPQHF
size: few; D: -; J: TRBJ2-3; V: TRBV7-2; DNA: TGTGCCAGCAGCTTACTAGGTGATACGCAGTATTTT; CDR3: CASSLLGDTQYF
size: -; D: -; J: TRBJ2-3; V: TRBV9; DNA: TGTGCCAGCAGCCAAAACGACTATAGCACAGATACGCAGTATTTT; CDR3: CASSQNDYSTDTQYF
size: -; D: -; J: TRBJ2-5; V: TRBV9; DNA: TGTGCCAGCAACCAGGGGTTCCCGCAAGAGACCCAGTACTTC; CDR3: CASNQGFPQETQYF
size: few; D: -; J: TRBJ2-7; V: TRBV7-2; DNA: TGTGCCAGCAGCTCTCAAGTGGAGCAGTACTTC; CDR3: CASSSQVEQYF
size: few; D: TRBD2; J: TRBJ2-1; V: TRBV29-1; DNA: TGCAGCGTTCTAGCGGGAGGGCCGAGCTCCTACAATGAGCAGTTCTTC; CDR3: CSVLAGGPSSYNEQFF
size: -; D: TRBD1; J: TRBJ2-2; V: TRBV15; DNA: TGTGCCACCAGCACAACAAGGACAGGGGGCCTAACCGGGGAGCTGTTTTTT; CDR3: CATSTTRTGGLTGELFF
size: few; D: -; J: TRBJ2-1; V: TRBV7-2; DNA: TGTGCCAGCAGCTTAAATCTCTATGAGCAGTTCTTC; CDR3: CASSLNLYEQFF
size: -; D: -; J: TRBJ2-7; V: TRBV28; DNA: TGTGCCAGCTGGACCGTACGTGGGAGTTTGGAGCAGTACTTC; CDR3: CASWTVRGSLEQYF